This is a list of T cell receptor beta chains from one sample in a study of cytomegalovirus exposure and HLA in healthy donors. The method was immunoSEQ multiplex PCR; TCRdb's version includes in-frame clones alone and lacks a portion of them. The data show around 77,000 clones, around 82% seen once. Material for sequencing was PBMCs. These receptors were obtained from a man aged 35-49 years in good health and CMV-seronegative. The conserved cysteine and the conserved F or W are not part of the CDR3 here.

cdr3_aa: ASSLASLTGIEGYGYT
cdr3_length: 16
j_call: TRBJ1-2
v_call: TRBV5-1

cdr3_aa: ASSLGGRDTQY
cdr3_length: 11
j_call: TRBJ2-3
v_call: TRBV5-1

cdr3_aa: ASSGGGAGQETQY
cdr3_length: 13
j_call: TRBJ2-5
v_call: TRBV5-4

cdr3_aa: ASTRQSLNSPLH
cdr3_length: 12
j_call: TRBJ1-6
v_call: TRBV6-5

cdr3_aa: AWSVGAYGYT
cdr3_length: 10
j_call: TRBJ1-2
v_call: TRBV30

cdr3_aa: ASSLGGGTEAF
cdr3_length: 11
j_call: TRBJ1-1
v_call: TRBV7-8

cdr3_aa: ASSSRSLYEQY
cdr3_length: 11
j_call: TRBJ2-7
v_call: TRBV7-8

cdr3_aa: ASSPEDGYNEQF
cdr3_length: 12
j_call: TRBJ2-1
v_call: TRBV11-3

cdr3_aa: ASRTGSNQPQH
cdr3_length: 11
j_call: TRBJ1-5
v_call: TRBV28

cdr3_aa: ASSRTWTGNSNQPQH
cdr3_length: 15
j_call: TRBJ1-5
v_call: TRBV7-8

cdr3_aa: AWSAFLGLGNTIY
cdr3_length: 13
j_call: TRBJ1-3
v_call: TRBV30

cdr3_aa: ASSYSGFFEETQY
cdr3_length: 13
j_call: TRBJ2-5
v_call: TRBV6-5

cdr3_aa: ASSQEFFSGNTIY
cdr3_length: 13
j_call: TRBJ1-3
v_call: TRBV4-2

cdr3_aa: ASSDTTSSSYEQY
cdr3_length: 13
j_call: TRBJ2-7
v_call: TRBV6-5

cdr3_aa: ASRLGESANEKLF
cdr3_length: 13
j_call: TRBJ1-4
v_call: TRBV12-2

cdr3_aa: ASSLDRGNTEAF
cdr3_length: 12
j_call: TRBJ1-1
v_call: TRBV5-4

cdr3_aa: ASSRTGGVNGNTIY
cdr3_length: 14
j_call: TRBJ1-3
v_call: TRBV5-1

cdr3_aa: ASSISGSGANVLT
cdr3_length: 13
j_call: TRBJ2-6
v_call: TRBV19

cdr3_aa: ASSPNTGGWTEAF
cdr3_length: 13
j_call: TRBJ1-1
v_call: TRBV5-5

cdr3_aa: ASSPPGQGYYGYT
cdr3_length: 13
j_call: TRBJ1-2
v_call: TRBV5-1

cdr3_aa: ASSWGGSTSGNTIY
cdr3_length: 14
j_call: TRBJ1-3
v_call: TRBV5-4

cdr3_aa: ASNNPGPDEKLF
cdr3_length: 12
j_call: TRBJ1-4
v_call: TRBV18

cdr3_aa: SSSGGTGRQPQH
cdr3_length: 12
j_call: TRBJ1-5
v_call: TRBV7-9

cdr3_aa: ASSGTGGNTDTQY
cdr3_length: 13
j_call: TRBJ2-3
v_call: TRBV5-1

cdr3_aa: ATSRDRPGDTQY
cdr3_length: 12
j_call: TRBJ2-3
v_call: TRBV15

cdr3_aa: SAGEGEKLF
cdr3_length: 9
j_call: TRBJ1-4
v_call: TRBV29-1

cdr3_aa: ASSPTGQAYEQY
cdr3_length: 12
j_call: TRBJ2-7
v_call: TRBV18

cdr3_aa: ASSVYRGVSPLH
cdr3_length: 12
j_call: TRBJ1-6
v_call: TRBV14

cdr3_aa: ASRKPGQGGSPLH
cdr3_length: 13
j_call: TRBJ1-6
v_call: TRBV6-5

cdr3_aa: ASSLQGMDTEAF
cdr3_length: 12
j_call: TRBJ1-1
v_call: TRBV5-1